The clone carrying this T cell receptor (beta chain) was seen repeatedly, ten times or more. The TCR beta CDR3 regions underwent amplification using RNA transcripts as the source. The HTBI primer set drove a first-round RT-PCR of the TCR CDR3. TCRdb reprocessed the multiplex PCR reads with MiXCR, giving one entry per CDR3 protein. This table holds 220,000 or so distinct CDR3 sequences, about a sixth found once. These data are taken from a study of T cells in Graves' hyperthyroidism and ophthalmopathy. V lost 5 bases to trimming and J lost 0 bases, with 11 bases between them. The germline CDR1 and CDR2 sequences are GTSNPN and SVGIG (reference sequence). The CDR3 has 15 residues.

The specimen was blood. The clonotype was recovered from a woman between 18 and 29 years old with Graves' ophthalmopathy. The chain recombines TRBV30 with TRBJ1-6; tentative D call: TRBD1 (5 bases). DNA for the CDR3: TGTGCCTGGGGGGCGGACAACTCCTATAATTCACCCCTCCACTTT. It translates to CAWGADNSYNSPLHF.